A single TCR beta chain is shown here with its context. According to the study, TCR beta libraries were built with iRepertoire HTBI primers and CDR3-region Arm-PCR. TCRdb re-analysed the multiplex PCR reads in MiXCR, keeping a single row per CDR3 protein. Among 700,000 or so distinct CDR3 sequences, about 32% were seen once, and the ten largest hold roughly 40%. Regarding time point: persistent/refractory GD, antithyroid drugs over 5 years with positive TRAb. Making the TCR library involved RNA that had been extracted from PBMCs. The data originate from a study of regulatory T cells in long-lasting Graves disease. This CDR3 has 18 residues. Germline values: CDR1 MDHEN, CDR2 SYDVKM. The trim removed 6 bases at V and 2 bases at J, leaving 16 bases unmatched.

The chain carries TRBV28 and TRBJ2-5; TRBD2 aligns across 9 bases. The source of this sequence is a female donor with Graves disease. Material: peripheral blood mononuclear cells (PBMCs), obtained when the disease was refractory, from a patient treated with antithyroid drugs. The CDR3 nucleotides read TGTGCCAGCAGGCCACTCCCGACTAGCGGAGGGATGCAAGAGACCCAGTACTTC. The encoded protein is CASRPLPTSGGMQETQYF.